These 14 T cell receptor beta chains were sequenced from one sample in a study of response to subunit inactivated influenza vaccine. TCRdb passed the RT-PCR reads through MiXCR, listing each CDR3 protein once. Of approximately 170,000 distinct CDR3 sequences in the sample, under 15% were seen once. The material was CD8+ T cells sorted from PBMCs, obtained about 5 days after vaccination. The receptor source for this set is a middle-aged man who received an inactivated influenza vaccine.

This clonotype was seen a few times. This chain connects TRBV15 to TRBJ2-7, with 14 nucleotides matching TRBD2. With V trimmed by 7 bases and J by 0 bases, 2 bases remained unmatched. Germline loops: CDR1 LNHNV, CDR2 YYDKDF (reference sequence). The length of the CDR3 is 15 residues. CDR3 nucleotides: TGTGCCACCATGGGACTAGCGGGAGCCTCCTACGAGCAGTACTTC. This encodes CATMGLAGASYEQYF.

This clonotype was seen a few times. The chain employs TRBV6-5 and TRBJ2-2, with D unclear. Per germline, CDR1 MNHEY and CDR2 SVGAGI. This CDR3 is 11 amino acids long. Trimming removed 8 bases from V and 6 bases from J, with 7 bases in between. CDR3 loop: CASGSPGELFF. CDR3 sequence (DNA): TGTGCCAGCGGGTCGCCCGGGGAGCTGTTTTTT.

This clonotype was counted only a few times. The CDR3: CASWGGTSYEQYF. Here the CDR3 DNA reads TGTGCCAGTTGGGGCGGTACCTCCTACGAGCAGTACTTC. The V call is TRBV6-2 or TRBV6-3, the J call TRBJ2-7; the D gene is possibly TRBD1 (5 bases). The ends were cut back, 9 bases at V and 0 bases at J, with 12 bases in the middle. Germline CDR1 is MNHEY and CDR2 is SVGEGT. This CDR3 is 13 amino acids long.

This chain uses TRBV29-1 with TRBJ2-1; 8 bases fit TRBD2. The CDR3 covers 13 residues. V lost 7 bases, J lost 6 bases, and 8 bases stayed unmatched. The V gene's germline CDR1 is SQVTM and CDR2 ANQGSEA. CDR3 sequence (DNA): TGCAGCGCCCTCCGGGGGGGGGGCAATGAGCAGTTCTTC. The encoded protein is CSALRGGGNEQFF.

This chain connects TRBV7-3 to TRBJ2-3; D may correspond to TRBD1 or TRBD2 (5 bases each). The CDR3 extends over 18 amino acids. From germline, CDR1 is SGHTA and CDR2 FQGTGA. Between the trimmed V and J ends, which lost 5 bases and 6 bases, there was a span of 27 bases. The CDR3 loop is CASSLRPRGRRAPDTQYF. DNA for the CDR3: TGTGCCAGCAGCCTACGCCCGAGGGGCCGCAGGGCACCCGATACGCAGTATTTT.

In this sample, this clonotype turned up many times. V usage is TRBV20-1 and J usage is TRBJ1-5; TRBD1 might be the D (6 bases). The CDR3 is 14 amino acids. V shed 2 bases and J shed 5 bases, with 13 bases lying between them. CDR1 and CDR2 from the germline V gene are DFQATT and SNEGSKA (reference sequence). The CDR3: CSARPHRDYQPQHF. Written as DNA, the CDR3 is TGCAGTGCTAGACCACACAGGGACTATCAGCCCCAGCATTTT.

The V call is TRBV20-1, the J call TRBJ2-7; no reliable D call. Per the germline V gene, CDR1 is DFQATT and CDR2 is SNEGSKA (reference sequence). CDR3 length: 15 amino acids. V was trimmed by 0 bases and J by 3 bases, leaving 15 bases between them. The CDR3 here is CSARDITAPDYEQYF. The DNA for the CDR3 is TGCAGTGCTAGAGATATAACAGCCCCGGACTACGAGCAGTACTTC.

This rearrangement joins TRBV19 to TRBJ2-1; D is ambiguous. Trimming cost V 9 bases and J 9 bases, with 12 bases left between them. Germline assignment: CDR1 LNHDA and CDR2 SQIVND (reference sequence). The CDR3 extends over 11 amino acids. The CDR3 region has the DNA TGTGCCAGCCGATCGGGTGGTGAGCAGTTCTTC. It translates to CASRSGGEQFF.

The V call is TRBV20-1, the J call TRBJ1-5; a weak D match, TRBD1 (6 bases). Germline V lookup: CDR1 DFQATT, CDR2 SNEGSKA (reference sequence). CDR3 length equals 15 residues. V was shortened by 1 base and J by 3 bases, with 13 bases between the two germline ends. The DNA for the CDR3 is TGCAGTGCTAGAGGAGCAGGGGAATACAATCAGCCCCAGCATTTT. Protein: CSARGAGEYNQPQHF.

This clonotype was picked up many times. The chain joins TRBV6-1 to TRBJ2-1, with D unclear. The length of the CDR3 is 13 residues. Germline assignment: CDR1 MNHNS and CDR2 SASEGT. V lost 6 bases to trimming and J lost 2 bases, with 8 bases between them. CDR3 region: CASSSGPYNEQFF. In nucleotides, the CDR3 is TGTGCCAGCAGCTCGGGCCCCTACAATGAGCAGTTCTTC.

This clonotype was found many times. The rearrangement uses TRBV12-3 or TRBV12-4 and TRBJ2-3; possible D gene TRBD2, 6 bases. CDR3 length: 16 residues. Trimming took off 5 bases at V and 1 base at J, with 16 bases between the two ends. CDR3 coding DNA: TGTGCCAGCAGTCCACACCCGGGCGGGGGCACAGATACGCAGTATTTT. The encoded protein is CASSPHPGGGTDTQYF.

This clonotype was found a few times. The chain employs TRBV20-1 and TRBJ2-3, with D possibly being TRBD2 (5 bases). The germline gives CDR1 DFQATT, CDR2 SNEGSKA (reference sequence). Trimming took off 0 bases at V and 1 base at J, with 14 bases between the two ends. This CDR3 contains 16 residues. The CDR3 here is CSARDLRGIRTDTQYF. For the CDR3, the DNA is TGCAGTGCTAGAGATCTCAGAGGGATCCGCACAGATACGCAGTATTTT.

This clonotype was observed many times. For the CDR3, the DNA is TGTGCCAGCAGTTTAGCGCTGGGAAATGAGCAGTTCTTC. Translated: CASSLALGNEQFF. This chain connects TRBV12-3 or TRBV12-4 to TRBJ2-1; D is ambiguous. V was shortened by 0 bases and J by 7 bases, with 7 bases between the two germline ends. The CDR3 runs to 13 residues.

This clonotype was counted once. The chain has TRBV6-5 and TRBJ2-1, with a possible D match to TRBD1 (5 bases). Per germline, CDR1 MNHEY and CDR2 SVGAGI. Trimming cost V 2 bases and J 8 bases, with 19 bases left between them. The CDR3 extends over 16 amino acids. The CDR3 reads CASSYTTGRTQHEQFF. As DNA, the CDR3 is TGTGCCAGCAGTTACACAACAGGAAGGACGCAGCATGAGCAGTTCTTC.